This TCR beta chain stems from a study of blood T cell repertoires in COVID-19 (TCRdb year 2020). About the full investigation: Samples covering the acute and convalescent phases of COVID-19 were provided by collaborators in the United States, Italy and Spain. The prospective study material was composed of cDNA or gDNA derived from T cells, B-cell-depleted T cells, or PBMCs. Subjects who had been exposed to COVID-19, were actively infected with it, or had recovered from it provided the deeply sampled blood TCRbeta repertoires that made up the dataset. The repertoires were made available in a free public database intended to serve as a resource for research on the immune response to SARS-CoV-2. Samples came from the ongoing ImmuneRACE study (first 160 participants) plus 1,254 subjects from 6 global collaborators. A de-identified subject ID, COVID-19 status, age in years and sex were almost always included in the sample metadata. HLA class I and class II types, where available, came from metadata supplied by the sample provider rather than from assay-based typing.

Each collaborating institution followed its own protocols to collect whole blood in K2EDTA tubes. For TCRbeta analysis, collaborators shipped samples as frozen whole blood, isolated PBMCs, or DNA extracted from either of those sample types. TCRbeta CDR3 regions were amplified from genomic DNA using the immunoSEQ Assay, a bias-controlled multiplex PCR. The study's processing was this. Within the assay, amplification of reference gene primers was used to estimate how many nucleated cells each sample contained. Sequence reads were collapsed and filtered to measure the absolute abundance of every unique TCRbeta CDR3 rearrangement. For each sample, productive Simpson clonality was calculated by taking the square root of Simpson's diversity index across productive rearrangements. This immuneACCESS table, as held by TCRdb, lists in-frame sequences with V and J called but not all clones. Of the missing ones, under half trace to an unresolved V gene in checked studies; the others have no known cause. D and trimming were read from the DNA, whereas the V and J calls and clone size are those reported in that table. The sample data list about 400,000 clones, and 70% to 90% of these were observed just once. The top ten constitute around 2.9% of the sample.

Broader findings and caveats from the paper: The amount of clinical and demographic metadata varied by source and participant and was provided uncurated.

On this clone itself: The antigen it recognizes is unknown. The input lacks base qualities; no much larger clone sits a single base away.

Spanning cysteine to phenylalanine, the CDR3 consists of 13 amino acids. Only the CDR3 DNA is retained, 39 bases long and in frame from the first base. Trimming at the junction amounts to 8 bases on V and 1 base on J, and the germline ends lie 12 bases apart. According to the germline V gene, CDR1 reads MNHEY and CDR2 reads SVGAGI. The sample consisted of peripheral blood. This TCR came from a human donor in a cohort sampled during active COVID-19. The rearranged segments are TRBV6-5 and TRBJ2-7; the D gene is unclear. CDR3 loop: CASSREESYEQYF. The sequence in DNA is TGTGCCAGCTCCCGAGAGGAGTCCTACGAGCAGTACTTC.